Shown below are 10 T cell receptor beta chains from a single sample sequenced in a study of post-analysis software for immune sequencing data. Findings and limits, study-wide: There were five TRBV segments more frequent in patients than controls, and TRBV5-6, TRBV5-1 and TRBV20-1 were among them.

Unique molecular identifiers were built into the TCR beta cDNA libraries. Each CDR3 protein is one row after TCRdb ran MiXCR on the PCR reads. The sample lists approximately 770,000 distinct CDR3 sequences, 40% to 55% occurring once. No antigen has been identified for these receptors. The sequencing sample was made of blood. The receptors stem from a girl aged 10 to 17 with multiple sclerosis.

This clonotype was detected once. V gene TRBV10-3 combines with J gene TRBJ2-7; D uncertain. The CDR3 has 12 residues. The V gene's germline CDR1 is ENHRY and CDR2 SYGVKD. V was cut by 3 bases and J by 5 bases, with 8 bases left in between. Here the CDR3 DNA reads TGTGCCATCAGTGACAGGTCCGACGAGCAGTACTTC. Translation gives CAISDRSDEQYF.

For the CDR3, the DNA is TGTGCCAGCAGCCAGGAAATTAATAGCAATCAGCCCCAGCATTTT. Translation: CASSQEINSNQPQHF. This sequence joins TRBV12-3 or TRBV12-4 and TRBJ1-5; D is unclear. The CDR3 sequence is 15 residues long. Deletions cut 6 bases from V and 0 bases from J, with 12 bases between.

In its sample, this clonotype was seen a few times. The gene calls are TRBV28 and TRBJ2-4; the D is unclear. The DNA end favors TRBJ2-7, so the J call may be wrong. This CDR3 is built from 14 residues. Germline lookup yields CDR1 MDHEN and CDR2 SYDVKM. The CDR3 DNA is TGTGCCAGCAGTTTATCGTCTGTGTTGAGCGAGCAGTACTTC. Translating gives CASSLSSVLSEQYF.

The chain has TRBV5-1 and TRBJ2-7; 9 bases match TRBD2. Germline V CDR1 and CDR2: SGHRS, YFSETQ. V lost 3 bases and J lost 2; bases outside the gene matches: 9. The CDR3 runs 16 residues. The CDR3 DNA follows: TGCGCCAGCAGCTACTCAAGCGGGGGGAGTACCTACGAGCAGTACTTC. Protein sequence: CASSYSSGGSTYEQYF.

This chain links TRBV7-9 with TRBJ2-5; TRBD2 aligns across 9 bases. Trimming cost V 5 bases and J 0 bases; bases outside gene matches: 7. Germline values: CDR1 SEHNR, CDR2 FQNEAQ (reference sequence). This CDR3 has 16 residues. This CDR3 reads CASSLLAGPHQETQYF. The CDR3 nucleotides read TGTGCCAGCAGCCTTCTAGCGGGGCCCCACCAAGAGACCCAGTACTTC. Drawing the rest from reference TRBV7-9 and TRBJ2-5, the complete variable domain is DTGVSQNPRHKITKRGQNVTFRCDPISEHNRLYWYRQTLGQGPEFLTYFQNEAQLEKSRLLSDRFSAERPKGSFSTLEIQRTEQGDSAMYLCASSLLAGPHQETQYFGPGTRLLVL.

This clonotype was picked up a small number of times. The CDR3 sequence: CAISESREFFLGDTQYF. The CDR3 nucleotides are TGTGCCATCAGTGAGTCAAGGGAGTTCTTTTTGGGAGATACGCAGTATTTT. This chain links TRBV10-3 with TRBJ2-3; possibly TRBD2 for D (5 bases). The CDR3 totals 17 residues. Deletions cut 0 bases from V and 5 bases from J, with 18 bases between. CDR1 ENHRY and CDR2 SYGVKD come from the germline V gene.

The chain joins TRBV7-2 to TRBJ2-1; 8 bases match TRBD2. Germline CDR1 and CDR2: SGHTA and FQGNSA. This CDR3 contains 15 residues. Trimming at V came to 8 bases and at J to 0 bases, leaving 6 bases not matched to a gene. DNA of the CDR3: TGTGCCAGCGAAAGGAGCGGGAGCTCCTACAATGAGCAGTTCTTC. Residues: CASERSGSSYNEQFF.

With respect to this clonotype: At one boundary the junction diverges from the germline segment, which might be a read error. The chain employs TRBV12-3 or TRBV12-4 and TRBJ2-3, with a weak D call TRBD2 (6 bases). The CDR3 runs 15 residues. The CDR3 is CASSLPGVGADTEYF. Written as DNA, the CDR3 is TGTGCCAGCAGTTTGCCGGGAGTGGGCGCAGATACGGAGTATTTT.

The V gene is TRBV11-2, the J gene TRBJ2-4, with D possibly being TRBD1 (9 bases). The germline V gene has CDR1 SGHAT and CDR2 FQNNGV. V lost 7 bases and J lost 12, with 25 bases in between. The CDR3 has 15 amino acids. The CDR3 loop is CASKPGQGLGGSQYF. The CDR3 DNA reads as TGTGCCAGCAAGCCGGGACAGGGACTAGGGGGATCTCAGTACTTC.

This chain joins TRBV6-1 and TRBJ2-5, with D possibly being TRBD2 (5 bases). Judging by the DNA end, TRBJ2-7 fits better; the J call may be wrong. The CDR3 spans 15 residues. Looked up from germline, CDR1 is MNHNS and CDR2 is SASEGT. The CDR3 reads CASSEECGGSYEQYF. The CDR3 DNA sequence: TGTGCCAGCAGTGAAGAGTGTGGAGGCTCCTACGAGCAGTACTTC.